A single sample is the source of the 27 T cell receptor beta chains below, sequenced in a study of blood T cell repertoires in COVID-19 (TCRdb year 2020). The library relied on the immunoSEQ multiplex PCR assay. TCRdb took this table from immuneACCESS and kept in-frame rearrangements with V and J called. Such tables lack part of the clones; where checked against another copy, unresolved V genes explain under half of the gap, and the rest is unexplained. Counted in this sample were 170,000 or so clones; around 80% of them appeared once. The ten largest clonotypes hold 7% of the sample. Sequences were obtained from peripheral blood. The receptors were sampled from a woman aged 40 to 50 with COVID-19, enrolled during active disease.

The J gene is TRBJ2-7, the V gene TRBV10-3; 8 nucleotides agree with TRBD1. Germline CDR1 and CDR2: ENHRY and SYGVKD. The CDR3 runs to 12 residues. The trim removed 7 bases at V and 7 bases at J, leaving 6 bases unmatched. The CDR3 nucleotides read TGTGCCATCAAGGGCAGGGGGCTAGAGCAGTACTTC. It translates to CAIKGRGLEQYF.

The gene calls are TRBV7-9 and TRBJ2-5, with 9 bases that match TRBD2. V trimming: 2 bases; J trimming: 5 bases; junction bases outside the gene matches: 6. Germline assignment: CDR1 SEHNR and CDR2 FQNEAQ (reference sequence). This CDR3 is 15 amino acids long. The CDR3 DNA follows: TGTGCCAGCAGCTTAAGCCTAGCGGGATGGGAGACCCAGTACTTC. This gives the protein CASSLSLAGWETQYF.

This chain links TRBV27 with TRBJ2-1; the match to TRBD2 covers 11 bases. Germline CDR1 is MNHEY and CDR2 is SMNVEV (reference sequence). CDR3 size: 15 residues. The V segment lost 6 bases and the J segment 8 bases; nucleotides outside the gene matches: 9. The CDR3 protein is CASRLSLAGVHEQFF. CDR3 nucleotides: TGTGCCAGCAGACTCTCACTAGCGGGAGTGCATGAGCAGTTCTTC.

The genes are TRBV5-6 and TRBJ2-7; D may be TRBD1 (5 bases). The CDR3 has 13 residues. CDR1 SGHDT and CDR2 YYEEEE come from the germline V gene. The ends were cut back, 3 bases at V and 6 bases at J, with 13 bases in the middle. The CDR3 coding sequence is TGTGCCAGCAGCTCCGGACACTTTCTCGAGCAGTACTTC. Amino acids: CASSSGHFLEQYF. Complete variable domain (other parts from reference TRBV5-6 and TRBJ2-7): DAGVTQSPTHLIKTRGQQVTLRCSPKSGHDTVSWYQQALGQGPQFIFQYYEEEERQRGNFPDRFSGHQFPNYSSELNVNALLLGDSALYLCASSSGHFLEQYFGPGTRLTVT.

V and J are TRBV25-1 and TRBJ1-5, with unresolved D. This CDR3 region has 14 residues. Between the trimmed V and J ends, which lost 0 bases and 3 bases, there was a span of 6 bases. Germline assignment: CDR1 MGHDK and CDR2 SYGVNS. CDR3 sequence: CASSEYTANQPQHF. In nucleotides, the CDR3 is TGTGCCAGCAGTGAATATACAGCCAATCAGCCCCAGCATTTT.

The chain carries TRBV19 and TRBJ1-1; 7 bases are a match to TRBD1. Germline V gene data show CDR1 as LNHDA and CDR2 as SQIVND (reference sequence). The CDR3 totals 15 residues. Trimming removed 5 bases from V and 1 base from J; junction bases left unmatched: 7. In DNA, the CDR3 is TGTGCCAGTAGTTGGTCGACAGGGAGGAACACTGAAGCTTTCTTT. Its translation: CASSWSTGRNTEAFF. Based on the CDR3 plus reference TRBV19 and TRBJ1-1, the full variable domain is DGGITQSPKYLFRKEGQNVTLSCEQNLNHDAMYWYRQDPGQGLRLIYYSQIVNDFQKGDIAEGYSVSREKKESFPLTVTSAQKNPTAFYLCASSWSTGRNTEAFFGQGTRLTVV.

About this clone itself: The same CDR3 can be traced to other DNA sequences in this sample. This sequence joins TRBV7-3 and TRBJ1-5; no definite D call. Germline V lookup: CDR1 SGHTA, CDR2 FQGTGA. Deletions cut 0 bases from V and 7 bases from J, with 7 bases between. This CDR3 is 13 amino acids long. Written as DNA, the CDR3 is TGTGCCAGCAGCTTAACGTACCGGCAGCCCCAGCATTTT. Protein sequence: CASSLTYRQPQHF.

This chain uses TRBV19 with TRBJ2-6, with a tentative D call TRBD1 (5 bases). Trimming shortened V by 2 bases and J by 2 bases, and 7 bases separated the two germline ends. Germline V gene sequence: CDR1 LNHDA, CDR2 SQIVND (reference sequence). This CDR3 is 15 amino acids long. Here the CDR3 DNA reads TGTGCCAGTAGTATACAGGGCGCTGGGGCCAACGTCCTGACTTTC. As protein: CASSIQGAGANVLTF.

This sequence joins TRBV2 and TRBJ2-1; 9 nucleotides align to TRBD2. V lost 4 bases, J lost 6 bases, and 10 bases stayed unmatched. The germline V gene encodes CDR1 SNHLY and CDR2 FYNNEI. CDR3 length equals 16 residues. The CDR3 bases are TGTGCCAGCAGTGTAGCTAGCGGGGCTCTATCCAATGAGCAGTTCTTC. Amino acids: CASSVASGALSNEQFF.

The CDR3 sequence: CASSLGTSGRDTQYF. CDR3 DNA sequence: TGTGCCAGCAGCTTAGGGACTAGCGGCCGAGATACGCAGTATTTT. V and J are TRBV7-9 and TRBJ2-3, with TRBD2 identical over 10 bases. Germline V gene lookup returns CDR1 SEHNR and CDR2 FQNEAQ (reference sequence). V trimming: 1 base; J trimming: 5 bases; junction bases outside the gene matches: 3. The CDR3 length is 15 residues.

J is TRBJ2-7 and V is TRBV5-1, with 7 bases fitting TRBD1. V lost 5 bases and J lost 0; bases outside the gene matches: 5. This CDR3 is built from 14 residues. CDR1 is SGHRS, CDR2 YFSETQ, per germline. The CDR3 DNA reads TGCGCCAGCAGTGGGGACAGAGCCTCCTACGAGCAGTACTTC. Amino acids: CASSGDRASYEQYF.

The sample holds one count of this clone. The chain employs TRBV6-5 and TRBJ2-5, with D maybe TRBD2 (6 bases). Germline loops: CDR1 MNHEY, CDR2 SVGAGI. This CDR3 comprises 13 residues. V was trimmed by 8 bases and J by 1 base, leaving 11 bases between them. CDR3: CASRRVSQETQYF. In DNA form, the CDR3 reads TGTGCCAGCCGGAGGGTTTCCCAAGAGACCCAGTACTTC.

The chain uses TRBV5-1 and TRBJ2-1; 9 bases are shared with TRBD2. Germline CDR1 SGHRS, CDR2 YFSETQ. With V trimmed by 10 bases and J by 8 bases, 7 bases remained unmatched. The CDR3 covers 12 residues. CDR3 DNA: TGCGCCTCCTGGGCGGGGGGGGATGAGCAGTTCTTC. This translates into CASWAGGDEQFF.

The sample holds one count of this clone. V and J are TRBV5-1 and TRBJ2-2; the D is unclear. Germline loops: CDR1 SGHRS, CDR2 YFSETQ. V lost 2 bases and J lost 6, with 14 bases in between. This CDR3 is 15 amino acids long. The CDR3 DNA follows: TGCGCCAGCAGCTTCTCGGATTTGGGCGCCGGGGAGCTGTTTTTT. Its protein is CASSFSDLGAGELFF.

The CDR3 region is CASSMVLQPSNQPQHF. In nucleotides, the CDR3 is TGTGCCAGTAGTATGGTGCTACAGCCTTCCAATCAGCCCCAGCATTTT. This chain links TRBV19 with TRBJ1-5; the D is unclear. V was cut by 3 bases and J by 3 bases, with 15 bases left in between. The CDR3 runs 16 residues. From germline, CDR1 is LNHDA and CDR2 SQIVND (reference sequence).

This clone has a handful of counts. This CDR3 reads CASSTFSPGGTDTQYF. The CDR3 DNA reads as TGTGCCAGCAGCACTTTTAGTCCGGGAGGGACAGATACGCAGTATTTT. The chain carries TRBV9 and TRBJ2-3; TRBD2 matches 8 bases. CDR1 is SGDLS, CDR2 YYNGEE, per germline. The CDR3 is 16 residues long. V lost 4 bases to trimming and J lost 3 bases; unmatched junction nucleotides: 10.

The CDR3 reads CASSSATSSGRARYEQYF. The CDR3 DNA reads as TGTGCCAGCAGTTCAGCCACTTCTAGCGGGAGGGCCAGGTACGAGCAGTACTTC. The V gene is TRBV28, the J gene TRBJ2-7; TRBD2 aligns across 12 bases. Germline V gene sequence: CDR1 MDHEN, CDR2 SYDVKM. The CDR3 extends over 18 amino acids. Unmatched junction bases numbered 14, after V lost 4 bases and J lost 4 bases.

The rearrangement links TRBV5-1 to TRBJ2-7; 7 nucleotides line up with TRBD2. This CDR3 is built from 13 residues. With 0 bases clipped from V and 6 bases from J, the junction kept 3 bases outside the gene matches. CDR1 is SGHRS and CDR2 is YFSETQ in the germline V gene. This CDR3 reads CASSLGGGTEQYF. CDR3 nucleotides: TGCGCCAGCAGCTTGGGCGGGGGAACCGAGCAGTACTTC.

This rearrangement joins TRBV9 to TRBJ1-4; 10 positions match TRBD1. This CDR3 contains 14 residues. In germline, CDR1 is SGDLS, CDR2 YYNGEE. V dropped 4 bases and J dropped 8; count of bases not matched to a gene: 5. This CDR3 is CASSPPDRGEKLFF. The CDR3 DNA is TGTGCCAGCAGCCCCCCGGACAGGGGGGAAAAACTGTTTTTT.

The chain carries TRBV29-1 and TRBJ2-4; the D gene is possibly TRBD2 (6 bases). The CDR3 contains 15 residues. Trimming removed 2 bases at V and 1 base at J, with 12 bases between. CDR1 is SQVTM, CDR2 ANQGSEA, per germline. This chain's CDR3 is CSVELRGLAKNIQYF. For the CDR3, the DNA is TGCAGCGTTGAATTGCGGGGCCTCGCCAAAAACATTCAGTACTTC. Full variable domain (remainder filled in from reference TRBV29-1 and TRBJ2-4): SAVISQKPSRDICQRGTSLTIQCQVDSQVTMMFWYRQQPGQSLTLIATANQGSEATYESGFVIDKFPISRPNLTFSTLTVSNMSPEDSSIYLCSVELRGLAKNIQYFGAGTRLSVL.

This clone was seen a handful of times. This chain links TRBV14 with TRBJ1-2; 7 bases line up with TRBD1. After removal of 4 bases from V and 8 bases from J, the junction contained 10 bases not matched to a gene. Germline V lookup: CDR1 SGHDN, CDR2 FVKESK. The CDR3 runs to 14 residues. The CDR3 sequence is CASSPTDRLGGYTF. In DNA, the CDR3 is TGTGCCAGCAGCCCCACGGACAGGTTAGGCGGCTACACCTTC.

In regard to this clone: Relative to the germline gene, one junction end is altered; a read error may explain this. Distinct nucleotide sequences in the sample also encode this CDR3. The genes are TRBV25-1 and TRBJ1-6, with a tentative D call TRBD1 (5 bases). This CDR3 contains 16 residues. Per the germline V gene, CDR1 is MGHDK and CDR2 is SYGVNS. The CDR3 DNA follows: TGTGCCAGCAGTGATCCCGGCAGGGAATATAATTCACCTCTCCACTTT. This encodes CASSDPGREYNSPLHF.

The chain combines TRBV5-1 with TRBJ2-3; 8 bases line up with TRBD1. This CDR3 spans 17 amino acids. The V gene end was trimmed by 1 base and the J gene end by 6 bases; junction bases not matched to a gene: 13. From germline, CDR1 is SGHRS and CDR2 YFSETQ. In nucleotides, the CDR3 is TGCGCCAGCAGCTTGACTCCTGTGGGACAGGCCGGTGATACGCAGTATTTT. Translating it yields CASSLTPVGQAGDTQYF.

To note about this clone: The identical CDR3 is also encoded by other nucleotide sequences in the sample. This chain uses TRBV12-3 or TRBV12-4 with TRBJ1-2, with D unclear. V was trimmed by 6 bases and J by 1 base, leaving 6 bases between them. There are 12 residues in the CDR3. The CDR3 region has the DNA TGTGCCAGCAGCCAAATTAACTATGGCTACACCTTC. This gives the protein CASSQINYGYTF.

The CDR3 DNA reads as TGTGCCAGCAGTGAACTACTAGCGGGGACGAACACCGGGGAGCTGTTTTTT. The encoded protein is CASSELLAGTNTGELFF. The chain links TRBV6-1 to TRBJ2-2; TRBD2 matches 10 bases. The CDR3 contains 17 residues. Germline values: CDR1 MNHNS, CDR2 SASEGT. V dropped 2 bases and J dropped 0; count of bases not matched to a gene: 3.

The V and J genes are TRBV27 and TRBJ2-2, with TRBD1 identical over 8 bases. V gave up 5 bases and J gave up 7 bases; unmatched junction bases: 9. Per the germline V gene, CDR1 is MNHEY and CDR2 is SMNVEV (reference sequence). There are 15 residues in the CDR3. Here the CDR3 reads CASSRPGQGLGELFF. As DNA, the CDR3 is TGTGCCAGCAGTCGCCCCGGACAGGGTCTCGGGGAGCTGTTTTTT.

The chain carries TRBV7-8 and TRBJ2-7; 7 nucleotides match TRBD1. The CDR3 is 14 amino acids. V lost 5 bases and J lost 5; bases outside the gene matches: 9. Germline CDR1 reads SGHVS; CDR2 reads FQNEAQ. CDR3: CASSLGQAWNEQYF. The DNA for the CDR3 is TGTGCCAGCAGCCTAGGACAGGCTTGGAACGAGCAGTACTTC.